This is a list of T cell receptor beta chains from one sample in a study of T cells after yellow fever vaccination. Via MiXCR, TCRdb re-called the 5' RACE reads, giving one row per CDR3 protein. The table shows under 550,000 distinct CDR3 sequences, with around a fifth occurring only once. Sequencing used PBMCs, obtained roughly 20 days after the first yellow fever vaccination. All receptors derive from a man between 18 and 35 years old who received the YFV17D yellow fever vaccine. Each CDR3 is given with its conserved first and last residue. The order of the fields is D gene, J gene, V gene, CDR3 protein. A D gene is named only where the DNA matches it firmly.

d_call: -
j_call: TRBJ2-7
v_call: TRBV20-1
cdr3_aa: CSAPGAGSWEEQYF

d_call: -
j_call: TRBJ2-3
v_call: TRBV20-1
cdr3_aa: CSAPTDFLTQYF

d_call: TRBD1
j_call: TRBJ1-1
v_call: TRBV18
cdr3_aa: CASSPRTGGPDTEAFF

d_call: -
j_call: TRBJ1-1
v_call: TRBV7-3
cdr3_aa: CASSLDLVSEAFF

d_call: -
j_call: TRBJ2-5
v_call: TRBV2
cdr3_aa: CASSQNGVEETQYF

d_call: -
j_call: TRBJ2-5
v_call: TRBV5-1
cdr3_aa: CASSTAWTAQETQYF

d_call: -
j_call: TRBJ1-1
v_call: TRBV12-3/TRBV12-4
cdr3_aa: CASLTGTIATEAFF

d_call: TRBD2
j_call: TRBJ2-3
v_call: TRBV4-2
cdr3_aa: CASSQEGTSGRDTQYF

d_call: TRBD2
j_call: TRBJ2-3
v_call: TRBV9
cdr3_aa: CASSETPGLANTDTQYF

d_call: -
j_call: TRBJ2-4
v_call: TRBV3-1
cdr3_aa: CASSPKVPLARAKNIQYF

d_call: -
j_call: TRBJ2-3
v_call: TRBV12-3/TRBV12-4
cdr3_aa: CASRPSGALRVTQYF

d_call: -
j_call: TRBJ2-1
v_call: TRBV7-6
cdr3_aa: CASSLAGQGEQFF

d_call: -
j_call: TRBJ2-2
v_call: TRBV11-3
cdr3_aa: CASRGTGGLNTGELFF

d_call: TRBD2
j_call: TRBJ2-2
v_call: TRBV20-1
cdr3_aa: CSASAGGHTGELFF

d_call: TRBD2
j_call: TRBJ2-4
v_call: TRBV12-3/TRBV12-4
cdr3_aa: CASSSGGAGNIQYF

d_call: -
j_call: TRBJ1-2
v_call: TRBV7-9
cdr3_aa: CASSLAQSKNYYTF

d_call: TRBD1
j_call: TRBJ1-5
v_call: TRBV12-3/TRBV12-4
cdr3_aa: CASSLGLGQGAIQPQHF

d_call: -
j_call: TRBJ2-1
v_call: TRBV7-2
cdr3_aa: CASSWPGRSSYNEQFF

d_call: -
j_call: TRBJ2-1
v_call: TRBV12-3/TRBV12-4
cdr3_aa: CASSFRGAPNEQFF

d_call: -
j_call: TRBJ1-2
v_call: TRBV14
cdr3_aa: CASSRRGAGGYTF

d_call: -
j_call: TRBJ2-3
v_call: TRBV11-3
cdr3_aa: CASSLQGTATDTQYF

d_call: -
j_call: TRBJ2-6
v_call: TRBV4-1
cdr3_aa: CASSQGMRGLSGANVLTF

d_call: TRBD2
j_call: TRBJ2-3
v_call: TRBV5-1
cdr3_aa: CASSFTGTRPYF

d_call: -
j_call: TRBJ2-2
v_call: TRBV28
cdr3_aa: CASSQHRVGTGELFF

d_call: -
j_call: TRBJ1-6
v_call: TRBV5-1
cdr3_aa: CASSWQTSSYNSPLHF

d_call: -
j_call: TRBJ2-5
v_call: TRBV5-1
cdr3_aa: CASGVGNQETQYF

d_call: TRBD2
j_call: TRBJ2-5
v_call: TRBV19
cdr3_aa: CASSEFGGYQETQYF

d_call: TRBD2
j_call: TRBJ2-3
v_call: TRBV12-3/TRBV12-4
cdr3_aa: CASSFGSGGTDTQYF

d_call: -
j_call: TRBJ1-6
v_call: TRBV7-3
cdr3_aa: CASSLRGSPLHF

d_call: TRBD2
j_call: TRBJ2-1
v_call: TRBV6-1
cdr3_aa: CASSEKGRGGPGEQFF

d_call: -
j_call: TRBJ2-2
v_call: TRBV7-2
cdr3_aa: CASSSRWGSTGELFF

d_call: -
j_call: TRBJ2-6
v_call: TRBV6-2/TRBV6-3
cdr3_aa: CASNRQVSGANVLTF

d_call: TRBD2
j_call: TRBJ2-1
v_call: TRBV3-1
cdr3_aa: CASKPSPGGYWEQFF

d_call: TRBD1
j_call: TRBJ2-1
v_call: TRBV29-1
cdr3_aa: CSVEDRDEQFF

d_call: TRBD2
j_call: TRBJ2-1
v_call: TRBV4-1
cdr3_aa: CASSQGRGGGGAYEQFF

d_call: -
j_call: TRBJ1-2
v_call: TRBV6-5
cdr3_aa: CASSYDSSYGYTF

d_call: -
j_call: TRBJ2-1
v_call: TRBV9
cdr3_aa: CASSVDGVDEQFF

d_call: -
j_call: TRBJ1-5
v_call: TRBV20-1
cdr3_aa: CSALGTSKHQPQHF

d_call: TRBD2
j_call: TRBJ2-2
v_call: TRBV28
cdr3_aa: CASRFPPGLRSNTGELFF

d_call: -
j_call: TRBJ2-2
v_call: TRBV7-2
cdr3_aa: CASSLTGPGGSGELFF

d_call: -
j_call: TRBJ2-4
v_call: TRBV5-1
cdr3_aa: CASSSTRGGNIQYF

d_call: TRBD2
j_call: TRBJ2-1
v_call: TRBV11-2
cdr3_aa: CASRSTGTSGAGEQFF

d_call: -
j_call: TRBJ2-5
v_call: TRBV7-9
cdr3_aa: CASSAHSVGETQYF

d_call: -
j_call: TRBJ1-2
v_call: TRBV7-3
cdr3_aa: CASSPPGVSTDGYTF

d_call: -
j_call: TRBJ2-3
v_call: TRBV11-1
cdr3_aa: CASSPGQYTDTQYF

d_call: -
j_call: TRBJ2-7
v_call: TRBV7-2
cdr3_aa: CASSDRAGTYEQYF

d_call: -
j_call: TRBJ1-1
v_call: TRBV5-8
cdr3_aa: CASSFGQGAYEEAFF

d_call: TRBD2
j_call: TRBJ2-5
v_call: TRBV10-3
cdr3_aa: CATMGGIGEETQYF

d_call: -
j_call: TRBJ1-1
v_call: TRBV5-4
cdr3_aa: CASSAARQNTEAFF

d_call: -
j_call: TRBJ2-5
v_call: TRBV5-4
cdr3_aa: CASSAGGFQETQYF

d_call: TRBD1
j_call: TRBJ2-7
v_call: TRBV12-5
cdr3_aa: CASGLGQGHSYEQYF

d_call: TRBD1
j_call: TRBJ1-2
v_call: TRBV5-1
cdr3_aa: CASSAHTGGGDGYTF

d_call: TRBD2
j_call: TRBJ2-3
v_call: TRBV9
cdr3_aa: CASSVAGGPWDTQYF

d_call: -
j_call: TRBJ2-5
v_call: TRBV3-1
cdr3_aa: CASSFERGGQETQYF

d_call: -
j_call: TRBJ2-2
v_call: TRBV7-2
cdr3_aa: CASSRRLAAGELFF

d_call: TRBD1
j_call: TRBJ1-1
v_call: TRBV9
cdr3_aa: CASSYGQEMNTEAFF

d_call: TRBD1
j_call: TRBJ2-3
v_call: TRBV10-3
cdr3_aa: CAISDGTGKGWDTQYF